This T cell receptor (beta chain) was identified during a study of identical twins. This clonotype has a handful of counts. Its antigen is not known. Study-wide points: Carriage of fewer insertions was seen in abundant cord blood beta clonotypes, whereas memory repertoires showed none.

Trimming removed 6 bases from V and 5 bases from J, with 16 bases in between. CDR3 length: 13 amino acids. Per the germline V gene, CDR1 is DFQATT and CDR2 is SNEGSKA (reference sequence). The authors used template switching to add a universal primer site and gave cDNA unique molecular identifiers. TCRdb re-called the 5' RACE reads through MiXCR, storing one row per CDR3 protein. The table has 500,000 to 550,000 distinct CDR3 sequences, roughly 21% seen once. The same data also contributed to another study, on T cells expressing NK-cell markers.

Input material: CD4+ T cells sorted from blood. The receptor's source is a woman under 30 in good health. The gene calls are TRBV20-1 and TRBJ2-5; tentatively, D is TRBD1 or TRBD2 (5 bases each). CDR3 region: CSARGQGRETQYF. CDR3 in DNA: TGCAGTGCCCGAGGGCAGGGTCGGGAGACCCAGTACTTC.